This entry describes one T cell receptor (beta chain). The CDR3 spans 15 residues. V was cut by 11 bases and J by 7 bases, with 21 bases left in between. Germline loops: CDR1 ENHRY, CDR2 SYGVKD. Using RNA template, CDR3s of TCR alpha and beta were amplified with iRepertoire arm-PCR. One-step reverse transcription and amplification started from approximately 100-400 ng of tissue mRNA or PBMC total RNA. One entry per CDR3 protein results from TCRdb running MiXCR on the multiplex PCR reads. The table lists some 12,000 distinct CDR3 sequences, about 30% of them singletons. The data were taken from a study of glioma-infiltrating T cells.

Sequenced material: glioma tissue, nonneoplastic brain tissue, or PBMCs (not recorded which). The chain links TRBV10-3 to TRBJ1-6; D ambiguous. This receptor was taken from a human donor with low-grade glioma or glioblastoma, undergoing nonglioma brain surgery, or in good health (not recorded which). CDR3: CAPTPHDGTNSPLHF. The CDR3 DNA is TGTGCCCCCACACCCCACGACGGAACCAATTCACCCCTCCACTTT.